This T cell receptor beta chain was sequenced for a study of blood T cell repertoires in COVID-19. Study-level background: Researchers got acute and convalescent COVID-19 samples from the United States, Italy and Spain.

TCRdb's copy holds only in-frame clones and misses some; the assay was immunoSEQ multiplex PCR. This table has more than 200,000 clones, around 90% appearing once. Those who participated ranged in age from 18 to 89 years and resided in about 24 US areas. Input material: PBMCs or T cells enriched from blood (not recorded which). This clonotype was obtained from a woman aged 25 to 39 who had been exposed to COVID-19.

The CDR3: CASSLVRGSYEQYF. The DNA for the CDR3 is TGTGCCAGCAGCTTAGTACGAGGCTCCTACGAGCAGTACTTC. The chain uses TRBV7-6 and TRBJ2-7; D call uncertain. V lost 1 base, J lost 0 bases, and 7 bases lay in between. CDR1 and CDR2 (germline): SGHVS, FNYEAQ. This CDR3 is built from 14 residues.